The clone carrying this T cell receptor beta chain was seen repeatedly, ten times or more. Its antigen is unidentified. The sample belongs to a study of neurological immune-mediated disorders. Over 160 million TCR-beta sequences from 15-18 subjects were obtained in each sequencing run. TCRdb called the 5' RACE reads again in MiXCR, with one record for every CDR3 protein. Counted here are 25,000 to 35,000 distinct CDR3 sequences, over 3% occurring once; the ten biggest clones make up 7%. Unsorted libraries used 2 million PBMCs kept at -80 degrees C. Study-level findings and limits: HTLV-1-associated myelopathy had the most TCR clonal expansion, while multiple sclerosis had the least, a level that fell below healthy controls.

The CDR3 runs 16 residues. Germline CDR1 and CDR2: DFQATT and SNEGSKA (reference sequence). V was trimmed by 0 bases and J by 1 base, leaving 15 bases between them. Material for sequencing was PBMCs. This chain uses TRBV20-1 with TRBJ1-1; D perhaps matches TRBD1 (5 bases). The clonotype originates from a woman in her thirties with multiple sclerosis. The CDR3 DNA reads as TGCAGTGCTAGAGATCGGGGAGGCGGGGGGAACACTGAAGCTTTCTTT. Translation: CSARDRGGGGNTEAFF.